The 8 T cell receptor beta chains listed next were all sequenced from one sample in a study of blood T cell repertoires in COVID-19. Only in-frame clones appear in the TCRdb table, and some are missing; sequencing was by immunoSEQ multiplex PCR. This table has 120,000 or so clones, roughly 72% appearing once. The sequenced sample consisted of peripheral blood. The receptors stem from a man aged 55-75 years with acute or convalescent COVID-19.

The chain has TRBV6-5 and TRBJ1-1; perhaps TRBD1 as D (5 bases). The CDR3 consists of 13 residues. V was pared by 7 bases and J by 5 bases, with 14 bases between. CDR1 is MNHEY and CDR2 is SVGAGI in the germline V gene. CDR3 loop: CASMRGVGTEAFF. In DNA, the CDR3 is TGTGCCAGCATGCGGGGGGTCGGTACTGAAGCTTTCTTT.

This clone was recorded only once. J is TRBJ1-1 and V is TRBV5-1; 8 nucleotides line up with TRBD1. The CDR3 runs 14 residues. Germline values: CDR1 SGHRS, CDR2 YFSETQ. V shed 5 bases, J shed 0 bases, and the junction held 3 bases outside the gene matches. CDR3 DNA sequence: TGCGCCAGCAGGAGACAGGGGATGAACACTGAAGCTTTCTTT. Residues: CASRRQGMNTEAFF.

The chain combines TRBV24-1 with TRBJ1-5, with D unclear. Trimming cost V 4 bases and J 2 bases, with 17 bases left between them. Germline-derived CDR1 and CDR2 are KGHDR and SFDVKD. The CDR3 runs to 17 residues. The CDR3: CATSERERALGNQPQHF. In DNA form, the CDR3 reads TGTGCCACCAGTGAGAGGGAACGGGCTTTGGGCAATCAGCCCCAGCATTTT.

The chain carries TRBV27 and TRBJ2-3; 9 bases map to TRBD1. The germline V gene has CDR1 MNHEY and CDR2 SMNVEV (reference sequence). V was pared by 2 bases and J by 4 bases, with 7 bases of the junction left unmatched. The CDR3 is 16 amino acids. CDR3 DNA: TGTGCCAGCAGTTTACTGGACAGGGGACTCCCAGATACGCAGTATTTT. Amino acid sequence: CASSLLDRGLPDTQYF.

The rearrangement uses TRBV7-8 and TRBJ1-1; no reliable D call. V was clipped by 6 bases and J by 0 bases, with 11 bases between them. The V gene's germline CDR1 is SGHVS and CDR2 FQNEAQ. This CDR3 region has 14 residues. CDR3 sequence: CASRGGRLNTEAFF. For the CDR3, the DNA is TGTGCCAGCAGGGGAGGGAGATTGAACACTGAAGCTTTCTTT.

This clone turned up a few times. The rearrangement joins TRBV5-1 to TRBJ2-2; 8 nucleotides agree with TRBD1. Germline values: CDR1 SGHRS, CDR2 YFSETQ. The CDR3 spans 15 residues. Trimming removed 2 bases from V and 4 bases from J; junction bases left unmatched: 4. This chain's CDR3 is CASSLQGEVTGELFF. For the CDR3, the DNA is TGCGCCAGCAGCTTACAGGGGGAAGTCACCGGGGAGCTGTTTTTT.

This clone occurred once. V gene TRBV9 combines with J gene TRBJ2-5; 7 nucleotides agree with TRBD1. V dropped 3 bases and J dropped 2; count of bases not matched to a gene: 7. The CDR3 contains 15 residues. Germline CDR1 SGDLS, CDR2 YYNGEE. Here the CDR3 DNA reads TGTGCCAGCAGCGGTCCCCTGGGACAGCAAGAGACCCAGTACTTC. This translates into CASSGPLGQQETQYF.

The CDR3 nucleotides read TGTGCCAGCAGCCTTCTCGGTGGGGGGACTCAAGAGACCCAGTACTTC. Translating it yields CASSLLGGGTQETQYF. The J gene is TRBJ2-5, the V gene TRBV3-1 (or the pseudogene TRBV3-2), with D possibly being TRBD2 (6 bases). The CDR3 length is 16 residues. V lost 4 bases to trimming and J lost 2 bases, with 17 bases between them. Germline V gives CDR1 LGHDT, CDR2 YNNKEL (reference sequence).